The 7 T cell receptor beta chains given below trace back to one sample, sequenced in a study of OX40 agonist ivuxolimab in advanced cancers. Libraries were prepared by immunoSEQ multiplex PCR; TCRdb keeps only in-frame clonotypes and omits some of them. The table includes about 21,000 clones, just under 85% detected once. The sequences come from CD4+ or CD8+ T cells sorted from blood, collected in a trial of the OX40 agonist ivuxolimab. These receptors came from an adult with an advanced solid tumor such as melanoma, head and neck, liver or kidney cancer.

The V call is TRBV5-1, the J call TRBJ1-2; TRBD1 matches 9 bases. Germline V gives CDR1 SGHRS, CDR2 YFSETQ. The CDR3 is 16 residues long. Trimming cost V 4 bases and J 1 base; bases outside gene matches: 8. CDR3 coding DNA: TGCGCCAGCAGCCCCTCACAGGGGGCGGTTAACTATGGCTACACCTTC. Amino acids: CASSPSQGAVNYGYTF.

This chain joins TRBV18 and TRBJ2-7; TRBD2 agrees at 7 bases. CDR1 KGHSH and CDR2 LQKENI come from the germline V gene. CDR3 length equals 16 residues. The junction had 8 bases not matched to a gene; V was cut back by 0 bases and J by 3 bases. The CDR3 bases are TGTGCCAGCTCACCACCGACGGCTAGCGGAAACTACGAGCAGTACTTC. This encodes CASSPPTASGNYEQYF.

The V gene is TRBV7-9, the J gene TRBJ2-7; 11 bases match TRBD1. V trimming: 4 bases; J trimming: 4 bases; junction bases outside the gene matches: 6. There are 15 residues in the CDR3. From germline, CDR1 is SEHNR and CDR2 FQNEAQ (reference sequence). The CDR3 DNA reads as TGTGCCAGCAGCTCCCCGGACAGGGGGCTTTACGAGCAGTACTTC. This codes for CASSSPDRGLYEQYF. Full variable domain (remainder filled in from reference TRBV7-9 and TRBJ2-7): DTGVSQNPRHKITKRGQNVTFRCDPISEHNRLYWYRQTLGQGPEFLTYFQNEAQLEKSRLLSDRFSAERPKGSFSTLEIQRTEQGDSAMYLCASSSPDRGLYEQYFGPGTRLTVT.

This clone is medium-sized by share. The J gene is TRBJ1-1, the V gene TRBV27; D is uncertain. The CDR3 is made up of 14 amino acids. From germline, CDR1 is MNHEY and CDR2 SMNVEV (reference sequence). V was pared by 5 bases and J by 5 bases, with 15 bases between. The DNA of the CDR3 is TGTGCCAGCAGTATGGGCAGAAGGGATACTGAAGCTTTCTTT. Translating it yields CASSMGRRDTEAFF.

The chain uses TRBV7-9 and TRBJ1-3, with 7 positions matching TRBD1. The CDR3 totals 17 residues. Germline CDR1 reads SEHNR; CDR2 reads FQNEAQ (reference sequence). With V trimmed by 4 bases and J by 0 bases, 9 bases remained unmatched. The CDR3 region has the DNA TGTGCCAGCAGCTCCTTTGGAGGGGGCGTCTCTGGAAACACCATATATTTT. Its translation is CASSSFGGGVSGNTIYF.

V is TRBV19 and J is TRBJ2-7; 8 bases map to TRBD2. This CDR3 is built from 15 residues. The V segment lost 3 bases and the J segment 7 bases; nucleotides outside the gene matches: 11. Germline-derived CDR1 and CDR2 are LNHDA and SQIVND (reference sequence). Here the CDR3 reads CASSMAAGARGEQYF. CDR3 nucleotide sequence: TGTGCCAGTAGTATGGCAGCGGGAGCCCGAGGAGAGCAGTACTTC.

CDR3 in amino acids: CASSLETPGRGGRYEQYF. CDR3 nucleotides: TGTGCCAGCAGCTTAGAGACCCCGGGAAGGGGGGGACGGTACGAGCAGTACTTC. V is TRBV7-9 and J is TRBJ2-7; perhaps TRBD2 as D (7 bases). Per germline, CDR1 SEHNR and CDR2 FQNEAQ (reference sequence). Trimming removed 1 base from V and 4 bases from J, with 23 bases in between. This CDR3 spans 18 amino acids. Looking up the rest from reference TRBV7-9 and TRBJ2-7 gives the full variable domain: DTGVSQNPRHKITKRGQNVTFRCDPISEHNRLYWYRQTLGQGPEFLTYFQNEAQLEKSRLLSDRFSAERPKGSFSTLEIQRTEQGDSAMYLCASSLETPGRGGRYEQYFGPGTRLTVT.